Following are 20 T cell receptor beta chains from one sample sequenced in a study of blood T cell repertoires in COVID-19. Method: immunoSEQ multiplex PCR; TCRdb's copy keeps in-frame clones and lacks some. Seen here are roughly 37,000 clones, 60% to 85% observed once, and the top ten hold just under 2%. The sequencing sample was made of peripheral blood. These receptors were taken from a man in his sixties with active COVID-19.

The chain couples TRBV19 to TRBJ2-3; D is perhaps TRBD2 (6 bases). Trimming cost V 5 bases and J 8 bases, with 11 bases left between them. CDR1 and CDR2 (germline): LNHDA, SQIVND (reference sequence). The CDR3 has 12 amino acids. CDR3 sequence: CASSPDYFTQYF. CDR3 coding DNA: TGTGCCAGTAGTCCGGACTACTTTACGCAGTATTTT.

In its sample, this clone was seen once. The J gene is TRBJ2-5, the V gene TRBV5-1; tentatively, D is TRBD1 (7 bases). V lost 4 bases and J 4 bases, leaving 20 bases between the germline ends. Per the germline V gene, CDR1 is SGHRS and CDR2 is YFSETQ. CDR3 length: 16 amino acids. The CDR3 reads CASSPEGQGGGETQYF. Here the CDR3 DNA reads TGCGCCAGCAGCCCTGAAGGGCAGGGGGGCGGAGAGACCCAGTACTTC.

The rearrangement links TRBV6-5 to TRBJ1-1, with a tentative D call TRBD1 (5 bases). There are 14 residues in the CDR3. Trimming cost V 0 bases and J 6 bases, with 11 bases left between them. The germline CDR1 and CDR2 sequences are MNHEY and SVGAGI. Here the CDR3 reads CASSYSPGLAEAFF. CDR3 coding DNA: TGTGCCAGCAGTTACTCGCCAGGGCTGGCTGAAGCTTTCTTT.

Here the CDR3 DNA reads TGTGCCACCAGCAGAGGGGGCGCAGAAAACATTCAGTACTTC. It is translated as CATSRGGAENIQYF. V gene TRBV15 combines with J gene TRBJ2-4; D possibly corresponds to TRBD1 (5 bases). The V and J ends lost 1 base and 5 bases respectively, with 9 bases between them. Germline lookup yields CDR1 LNHNV and CDR2 YYDKDF (reference sequence). This CDR3 has 14 amino acids.

This clone was detected only once. For the CDR3, the DNA is TGCGCCAGCAGTCCGGGGGGGCTAGCAGCCTACAATGAGCAGTTCTTC. It is translated as CASSPGGLAAYNEQFF. The chain employs TRBV5-1 and TRBJ2-1, with 8 bases lining up with TRBD2. The V and J ends lost 5 bases and 2 bases, in that order; junction bases with no gene match: 9. The germline V gene has CDR1 SGHRS and CDR2 YFSETQ. The CDR3 has 16 residues.

The rearrangement uses TRBV5-6 and TRBJ2-3, with 7 bases aligning to TRBD2. CDR1 is SGHDT and CDR2 is YYEEEE in the germline V gene. This CDR3 contains 16 residues. The V gene end was trimmed by 6 bases and the J gene end by 1 base; junction bases not matched to a gene: 11. Here the CDR3 DNA reads TGTGCCAGCATCGCGCCTCGCGGGAGAGGCACAGATACGCAGTATTTT. Translation gives CASIAPRGRGTDTQYF.

This sequence joins TRBV28 and TRBJ1-2; possibly TRBD1 for D (6 bases). V dropped 0 bases and J dropped 8 bases, with 13 bases sitting between them. The germline V gene encodes CDR1 MDHEN and CDR2 SYDVKM. The CDR3 sequence is 14 residues long. CDR3 sequence reads: CASSLWAGESGYTF. Here the CDR3 DNA reads TGTGCCAGCAGTTTATGGGCAGGGGAAAGCGGCTACACCTTC.

V gene TRBV2 combines with J gene TRBJ2-5, with 11 bases identical to TRBD2. Germline values: CDR1 SNHLY, CDR2 FYNNEI. The CDR3 loop spans 13 amino acids. Trimming took 6 bases from V and 7 from J; bases not matched to a gene: 4. The CDR3 reads CASRTSGILTQYF. DNA for the CDR3: TGTGCCAGCAGGACTAGCGGGATCTTGACCCAGTACTTC.

The CDR3 DNA is TGTGCCAGCAGGCCGCGAAGCCCTTCGGAGCAGTACTTC. This encodes CASRPRSPSEQYF. This chain joins TRBV6-6 and TRBJ2-7, with no clear D. There are 13 residues in the CDR3. V lost 6 bases, J lost 7 bases, and 16 bases lay in between. Germline CDR1 reads MNHNY; CDR2 reads SVGAGI (reference sequence).

The V and J genes are TRBV6-2 or TRBV6-3 and TRBJ1-1; tentative D call: TRBD1 (6 bases). This CDR3 has 14 amino acids. Germline CDR1 MNHEY, CDR2 SVGEGT. V gave up 5 bases and J gave up 1 base, with 11 bases separating them. The CDR3 sequence is CASSKDSGNTEAFF. CDR3 DNA sequence: TGTGCCAGCAGTAAGGACAGTGGGAACACTGAAGCTTTCTTT.

The gene calls are TRBV4-2 and TRBJ2-5, with D maybe TRBD1 (6 bases). There are 16 residues in the CDR3. The V end was cut by 0 bases, the J end by 4 bases, with 15 bases between. Per the germline V gene, CDR1 is LGHNA and CDR2 is YNFKEQ. CDR3 residues: CASSQDQITGIETQYF. The DNA of the CDR3 is TGTGCCAGCAGCCAAGATCAGATTACAGGGATAGAGACCCAGTACTTC.

The chain recombines TRBV3-1 (or the pseudogene TRBV3-2) with TRBJ2-2; 8 nucleotides line up with TRBD2. With 3 bases clipped from V and 7 bases from J, the junction kept 10 bases outside the gene matches. There are 16 residues in the CDR3. Germline loops: CDR1 LGHDT, CDR2 YNNKEL (reference sequence). CDR3 protein: CASSHSQAGAVGELFF. For the CDR3, the DNA is TGTGCCAGCAGCCACTCCCAAGCGGGAGCGGTCGGGGAGCTGTTTTTT.

The rearrangement joins TRBV5-6 to TRBJ1-1; 9 nucleotides line up with TRBD1. With V trimmed by 2 bases and J by 1 base, 6 bases remained unmatched. Germline lookup yields CDR1 SGHDT and CDR2 YYEEEE. The CDR3 totals 16 residues. The CDR3 DNA reads TGTGCCAGCAGCTTACGGACAGGGGTAGGGAACACTGAAGCTTTCTTT. This translates into CASSLRTGVGNTEAFF.

Only one count was recorded for this clone. V is TRBV19 and J is TRBJ1-2; no definite D call. The CDR3 has 14 amino acids. In germline, CDR1 is LNHDA, CDR2 SQIVND (reference sequence). Trimming left V 0 bases short and J 8 bases short, with 13 bases between. CDR3 bases: TGTGCCAGTAGTATAGATCCACGGGAGAACGGCTACACCTTC. Its translation: CASSIDPRENGYTF.

This CDR3 is CASSIGSGEQYF. DNA for the CDR3: TGTGCCAGTAGTATAGGGAGTGGCGAGCAGTACTTC. The genes are TRBV19 and TRBJ2-7, with D unresolved. CDR3 length equals 12 residues. V was shortened by 1 base and J by 6 bases, with 7 bases between the two germline ends. CDR1 and CDR2 (germline): LNHDA, SQIVND (reference sequence).

The V gene is TRBV19, the J gene TRBJ2-3, with 13 nucleotides matching TRBD2. V lost 5 bases to trimming and J lost 2 bases; unmatched junction nucleotides: 7. The CDR3 sequence is 17 residues long. Germline CDR1 is LNHDA and CDR2 is SQIVND (reference sequence). CDR3 nucleotide sequence: TGTGCCAGTAGTGATCGACTAGCGGGAGGCCCCACAGATACGCAGTATTTT. Protein: CASSDRLAGGPTDTQYF.

The V gene is TRBV27, the J gene TRBJ2-1; 8 positions match TRBD1. Germline trimming cut 5 bases from V and 7 bases from J; bases unmatched to any gene: 1. Germline V gives CDR1 MNHEY, CDR2 SMNVEV (reference sequence). The CDR3 sequence is 12 residues long. The chain's CDR3 is CASSRTGNEQFF. CDR3 DNA sequence: TGTGCCAGCAGTCGGACAGGGAATGAGCAGTTCTTC.

The chain is built from TRBV6-2 or TRBV6-3 and TRBJ2-3; 8 bases are shared with TRBD2. The CDR3 has 14 amino acids. After removal of 8 bases from V and 5 bases from J, the junction contained 9 bases not matched to a gene. Germline V gene sequence: CDR1 MNHEY, CDR2 SVGEGT. Here the CDR3 reads CASCRRAGGDTQYF. The CDR3 nucleotides read TGTGCCAGCTGCCGACGGGCGGGGGGAGATACGCAGTATTTT.

The chain joins TRBV9 to TRBJ1-1, with a weak D call TRBD1 (5 bases). The CDR3 runs 17 residues. Germline V gene data show CDR1 as SGDLS and CDR2 as YYNGEE. Trimming removed 1 base from V and 1 base from J, with 17 bases in between. This CDR3 is CASSVSVGGLKNTEAFF. CDR3 sequence (DNA): TGTGCCAGCAGCGTAAGTGTCGGGGGTTTGAAGAACACTGAAGCTTTCTTT.

The J gene is TRBJ1-5, the V gene TRBV27, with 7 bases matching TRBD1. J gave up 15 bases and V 5 bases, and 13 bases lay outside the gene matches. The CDR3 length is 13 residues. Germline V gene lookup returns CDR1 MNHEY and CDR2 SMNVEV (reference sequence). CDR3 nucleotide sequence: TGTGCCAGCAGTCGTAACAACAGGGGAGGATGGCATTTT. It is translated as CASSRNNRGGWHF.